The 16 T cell receptor beta chains listed next were all sequenced from one sample in a study of cytomegalovirus exposure and HLA in healthy donors (dated by TCRdb to between 2016 and 2019). The method behind the library was the immunoSEQ multiplex PCR assay. For the multiplex PCR, a mixture combining 60 forward primers for TCR Vbeta segments and 13 reverse primers for TCR Jbeta segments was used. The immuneACCESS repertoire file appears here via TCRdb, limited to in-frame rearrangements. These files lack a portion of the clones; in checked studies, under half of the deficit traces to unresolved V genes, and the cause of the others is not known. This sample holds over 150,000 clones; roughly three quarters were observed only once. The ten largest clones take up roughly 10% of the sample. Specimen: PBMCs. The receptors originated from a man between 18 and 29 years old in good health and CMV-seropositive.

The genes are TRBV19 and TRBJ1-3; D gene ambiguous. The CDR3 sequence is 15 residues long. V was trimmed by 7 bases and J by 0 bases, leaving 13 bases between them. CDR1 LNHDA and CDR2 SQIVND come from the germline V gene (reference sequence). This CDR3 reads CASTIAAGSGNTIYF. CDR3 sequence (DNA): TGTGCCAGTACCATCGCGGCGGGCTCTGGAAACACCATATATTTT.

This clone was recorded only once. The rearrangement uses TRBV29-1 and TRBJ2-1, with 7 bases identical to TRBD1. The CDR3 covers 15 residues. Trimming cost V 1 base and J 3 bases; bases outside gene matches: 6. Germline lookup yields CDR1 SQVTM and CDR2 ANQGSEA. The CDR3 region is CSVEGTGRIYNEQFF. In nucleotides, the CDR3 is TGCAGCGTTGAAGGGACAGGCAGAATCTACAATGAGCAGTTCTTC.

This clone was found many times. The chain couples TRBV25-1 to TRBJ1-2; TRBD1 is a possible D gene (5 bases). Germline V gene data show CDR1 as MGHDK and CDR2 as SYGVNS. Trimming left V 8 bases short and J 6 bases short, with 16 bases between. The length of the CDR3 is 13 residues. CDR3 amino acids: CASGRGGSHGYTF. The CDR3 region has the DNA TGTGCCAGCGGGAGGGGAGGGAGCCATGGCTACACCTTC.

To note about this clone: An end of the junction differs from the germline gene, which may be a read error. V is TRBV19 and J is TRBJ1-2; D is ambiguous. Germline loops: CDR1 LNHDA, CDR2 SQIVND (reference sequence). The length of the CDR3 is 14 residues. This chain's CDR3 is CASSIRGRNYGYTF. For the CDR3, the DNA is TGTGCCAGTAGTATACGGGGTCGCAACTATGGTTACACCTTC. Looking up the rest from reference TRBV19 and TRBJ1-2 gives the full variable domain: DGGITQSPKYLFRKEGQNVTLSCEQNLNHDAMYWYRQDPGQGLRLIYYSQIVNDFQKGDIAEGYSVSREKKESFPLTVTSAQKNPTAFYLCASSIRGRNYGYTFGSGTRLTVV.

This clone has just a few counts. The chain couples TRBV6-5 to TRBJ1-3; a weak D match, TRBD1 (6 bases). The germline CDR1 and CDR2 sequences are MNHEY and SVGAGI. This CDR3 contains 15 residues. V lost 6 bases, J lost 0 bases, and 12 bases lay in between. The CDR3 reads CASRPTGTSGNTIYF. The CDR3 nucleotides read TGTGCCAGCAGGCCGACAGGTACCTCTGGAAACACCATATATTTT.

Of note for this clone: Additional DNA sequences in this sample encode the identical CDR3. V and J are TRBV30 and TRBJ1-5, with D hard to call. This CDR3 has 13 amino acids. Germline V CDR1 and CDR2: GTSNPN, SVGIG (reference sequence). V lost 3 bases, J lost 1 base, and 7 bases lay in between. DNA of the CDR3: TGTGCCTGGAGCGTACGGAGCAATCAGCCCCAGCATTTT. Its translation is CAWSVRSNQPQHF.

This chain uses TRBV5-1 with TRBJ1-4; D is undetermined. This CDR3 comprises 15 residues. Trimming cost V 4 bases and J 6 bases, with 16 bases left between them. The germline V gene has CDR1 SGHRS and CDR2 YFSETQ. Here the CDR3 reads CASSTGPVGDEKLFF. In nucleotides, the CDR3 is TGCGCCAGCAGCACCGGTCCGGTGGGCGATGAAAAACTGTTTTTT.

The chain joins TRBV29-1 to TRBJ1-2, with no clear D. The CDR3 spans 11 residues. Germline V CDR1 and CDR2: SQVTM, ANQGSEA. V lost 4 bases, J lost 4 bases, and 7 bases lay in between. CDR3 region: CSVVGGYGYTF. The DNA of the CDR3 is TGCAGCGTTGTGGGAGGCTATGGCTACACCTTC.

This clone was found once. The chain carries TRBV4-1 and TRBJ2-2; D remains ambiguous. The V end was cut by 0 bases, the J end by 0 bases, with 8 bases between. Germline V CDR1 and CDR2: MGHRA, YSYEKL. The CDR3 has 16 residues. CDR3 in amino acids: CASSQDARTNTGELFF. For the CDR3, the DNA is TGCGCCAGCAGCCAAGATGCCAGGACGAACACCGGGGAGCTGTTTTTT.

V usage is TRBV29-1 and J usage is TRBJ2-1; tentative D call: TRBD2 (7 bases). Germline CDR1 is SQVTM and CDR2 is ANQGSEA. The CDR3 extends over 13 amino acids. The V end lost 1 base, the J end lost 7 bases, and 11 bases lay between the germline ends. CDR3 bases: TGCAGCGTTGAAGGGGGGGGCTTGAATGAGCAGTTCTTC. Its protein is CSVEGGGLNEQFF.

V is TRBV19 and J is TRBJ1-1; D perhaps matches TRBD1 (6 bases). The CDR3 consists of 13 residues. Germline V gene lookup returns CDR1 LNHDA and CDR2 SQIVND (reference sequence). The V end lost 8 bases, the J end lost 3 bases, and 13 bases lay between the germline ends. DNA for the CDR3: TGTGCCAGTCGTTTAACAGGGCACACTGAAGCTTTCTTT. It specifies CASRLTGHTEAFF. Supplemented by reference TRBV19 and TRBJ1-1, the full variable domain reads DGGITQSPKYLFRKEGQNVTLSCEQNLNHDAMYWYRQDPGQGLRLIYYSQIVNDFQKGDIAEGYSVSREKKESFPLTVTSAQKNPTAFYLCASRLTGHTEAFFGQGTRLTVV.

V and J are TRBV7-2 and TRBJ2-1; TRBD1 matches 11 bases. CDR1 and CDR2 (germline): SGHTA, FQGNSA. The junction had 10 bases not matched to a gene; V was cut back by 4 bases and J by 8 bases. The CDR3 is made up of 16 amino acids. CDR3 bases: TGTGCCAGCAGCTCAAGGGGGACAGGGGGTTTAGATGAGCAGTTCTTC. Its translation: CASSSRGTGGLDEQFF. Supplemented by reference TRBV7-2 and TRBJ2-1, the full variable domain reads GAGVSQSPSNKVTEKGKDVELRCDPISGHTALYWYRQSLGQGLEFLIYFQGNSAPDKSGLPSDRFSAERTGGSVSTLTIQRTQQEDSAVYLCASSSRGTGGLDEQFFGPGTRLTVL.

The V call is TRBV9, the J call TRBJ1-6; tentative D call: TRBD1 (5 bases). The V and J ends lost 3 bases and 5 bases respectively, with 9 bases between them. The CDR3 sequence is 14 residues long. Per the germline V gene, CDR1 is SGDLS and CDR2 is YYNGEE. The CDR3 protein is CASSAMTDNSPLHF. The CDR3 nucleotides are TGTGCCAGCAGCGCCATGACAGATAATTCACCCCTCCACTTT.

The chain recombines TRBV15 with TRBJ2-4; weak D call: TRBD2 (6 bases). The CDR3 loop spans 18 amino acids. Trimming removed 0 bases from V and 0 bases from J, with 15 bases in between. Germline V gene data show CDR1 as LNHNV and CDR2 as YYDKDF (reference sequence). The CDR3 reads CATSRDRRRDLAKNIQYF. The CDR3 DNA follows: TGTGCCACCAGCAGAGATCGTAGGAGGGACCTAGCCAAAAACATTCAGTACTTC.

The rearrangement uses TRBV10-2 and TRBJ2-3, with TRBD2 identical over 9 bases. Per germline, CDR1 WSHSY and CDR2 SAAADI. The J segment lost 4 bases and the V segment lost 2 bases, leaving 7 bases of the junction unmatched. CDR3 length equals 16 residues. The CDR3 nucleotides read TGCGCCAGCAGTGAGGGACTAGCGCGCGGATCAGATACGCAGTATTTT. It translates to CASSEGLARGSDTQYF.

V is TRBV4-1 and J is TRBJ1-4; tentatively, D is TRBD1 (6 bases). The ends were cut back, 0 bases at V and 16 bases at J, with 15 bases in the middle. In germline, CDR1 is MGHRA, CDR2 YSYEKL. The CDR3 loop spans 13 amino acids. The CDR3 protein is CASSQDRDNSPFF. The CDR3 DNA sequence: TGCGCCAGCAGCCAAGACCGGGACAATAGCCCGTTTTTT.